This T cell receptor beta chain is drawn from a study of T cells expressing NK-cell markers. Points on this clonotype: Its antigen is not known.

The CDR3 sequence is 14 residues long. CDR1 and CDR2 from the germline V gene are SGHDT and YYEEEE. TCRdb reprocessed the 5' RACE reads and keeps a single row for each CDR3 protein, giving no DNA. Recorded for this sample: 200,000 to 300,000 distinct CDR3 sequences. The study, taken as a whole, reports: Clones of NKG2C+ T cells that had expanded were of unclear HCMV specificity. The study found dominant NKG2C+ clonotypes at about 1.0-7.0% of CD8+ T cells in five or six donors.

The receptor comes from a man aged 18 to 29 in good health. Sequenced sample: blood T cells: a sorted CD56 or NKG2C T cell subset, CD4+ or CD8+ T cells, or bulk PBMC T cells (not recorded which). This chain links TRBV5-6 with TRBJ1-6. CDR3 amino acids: CASSLVGGVSPLHF.